The 22 T cell receptor beta chains presented below share a single source sample, sequenced in a study of cytomegalovirus exposure and HLA in healthy donors. With 60 Vbeta and 13 Jbeta primers, the PCR was carried out. Repertoires were generated with immunoSEQ multiplex PCR, while TCRdb's copy carries only in-frame clones and drops some. This sample has 180,000 or so clones; more than 70% occur once, and the top ten carry approximately 1.6%. The sample taken for sequencing was PBMCs. Receptor source: a male donor in good health and CMV-seronegative.

The chain couples TRBV6-1 to TRBJ2-2; 8 bases are a match to TRBD1. The CDR3 runs to 14 residues. Germline-derived CDR1 and CDR2 are MNHNS and SASEGT. Trimming cost V 6 bases and J 2 bases; bases outside gene matches: 2. The CDR3 DNA is TGTGCCAGCAGGGGACAGGTTAACACCGGGGAGCTGTTTTTT. Protein: CASRGQVNTGELFF.

This chain uses TRBV30 with TRBJ2-1; the D is unclear. The CDR3 has 16 residues. From germline, CDR1 is GTSNPN and CDR2 SVGIG (reference sequence). V shed 0 bases and J shed 3 bases, with 15 bases lying between them. The CDR3 protein is CAWSVIRVGIYNEQFF. CDR3 in DNA: TGTGCCTGGAGTGTTATCCGGGTTGGCATCTACAATGAGCAGTTCTTC.

V and J are TRBV27 and TRBJ2-7, with D perhaps matching TRBD2 (6 bases). CDR3 length equals 14 residues. Looked up from germline, CDR1 is MNHEY and CDR2 is SMNVEV (reference sequence). V was trimmed by 2 bases and J by 1 base, leaving 9 bases between them. The CDR3 protein is CASSLAGISYEQYF. The CDR3 DNA sequence: TGTGCCAGCAGTTTAGCGGGGATATCCTACGAGCAGTACTTC.

J is TRBJ1-5 and V is TRBV19, with a tentative D call TRBD1 (5 bases). The CDR3 extends over 13 amino acids. Germline V gives CDR1 LNHDA, CDR2 SQIVND (reference sequence). Trimming pared 10 bases from V and 6 bases from J, leaving 16 bases between. The CDR3 coding sequence is TGTGCCACCTCCCCAGGGCGAGGTCAGCCCCAGCATTTT. Encoded protein: CATSPGRGQPQHF. The full variable domain, completed using reference TRBV19 and TRBJ1-5, is DGGITQSPKYLFRKEGQNVTLSCEQNLNHDAMYWYRQDPGQGLRLIYYSQIVNDFQKGDIAEGYSVSREKKESFPLTVTSAQKNPTAFYLCATSPGRGQPQHFGDGTRLSIL.

In regard to this clone: This same CDR3 is encoded by further DNA sequences in the sample. This chain uses TRBV5-1 with TRBJ2-7, with D uncertain. Germline V gives CDR1 SGHRS, CDR2 YFSETQ. The CDR3 consists of 11 residues. Trimming shortened V by 2 bases and J by 3 bases, and 3 bases separated the two germline ends. In nucleotides, the CDR3 is TGCGCCAGCAGCTTATACTACGAGCAGTACTTC. Amino acid sequence: CASSLYYEQYF. The whole variable domain, remainder taken from reference TRBV5-1 and TRBJ2-7, is KAGVTQTPRYLIKTRGQQVTLSCSPISGHRSVSWYQQTPGQGLQFLFEYFSETQRNKGNFPGRFSGRQFSNSRSEMNVSTLELGDSALYLCASSLYYEQYFGPGTRLTVT.

The V gene is TRBV5-1, the J gene TRBJ2-6; D gene uncertain. V lost 0 bases to trimming and J lost 0 bases, with 4 bases between them. The CDR3 has 15 residues. Germline values: CDR1 SGHRS, CDR2 YFSETQ. The CDR3 sequence is CASSLAGSGANVLTF. The CDR3 region has the DNA TGCGCCAGCAGCTTGGCGGGCTCTGGGGCCAACGTCCTGACTTTC.

The V and J genes are TRBV6-6 and TRBJ2-3; TRBD1 matches 7 bases. Germline V lookup: CDR1 MNHNY, CDR2 SVGAGI (reference sequence). This CDR3 comprises 13 residues. The trim removed 6 bases at V and 8 bases at J, leaving 8 bases unmatched. The CDR3 sequence: CASRPGTVGTQYF. The CDR3 DNA sequence: TGTGCCAGCAGGCCTGGGACAGTGGGTACGCAGTATTTT.

The genes are TRBV7-8 and TRBJ2-2, with 8 nucleotides matching TRBD1. Germline CDR1 SGHVS, CDR2 FQNEAQ. This CDR3 is built from 15 residues. V was pared by 5 bases and J by 4 bases, with 6 bases of the junction left unmatched. The CDR3 region has the DNA TGTGCCAGCAGCAACCGCAGGGGGCGCACCGGGGAGCTGTTTTTT. This sequence encodes CASSNRRGRTGELFF.

The V and J genes are TRBV10-3 and TRBJ2-7; TRBD2 aligns across 9 bases. Unmatched junction bases numbered 11, after V lost 0 bases and J lost 5 bases. The CDR3 covers 17 residues. Germline loops: CDR1 ENHRY, CDR2 SYGVKD. The CDR3 DNA is TGTGCCATCAGTGAGTCCGAGTTAGTAGCGGGGGAGAACGAGCAGTACTTC. It codes for CAISESELVAGENEQYF.

This clone came up once. The chain joins TRBV7-3 to TRBJ2-1, with TRBD2 matching over 8 bases. Per germline, CDR1 SGHTA and CDR2 FQGTGA. This CDR3 contains 16 residues. The ends lost 5 bases at V and 1 base at J; junction bases unmatched: 7. CDR3 bases: TGTGCCAGCAGCCCCGTGCTAGCGGGTTCCTACAATGAGCAGTTCTTC. Translated: CASSPVLAGSYNEQFF. The whole variable domain, filled in from reference TRBV7-3 and TRBJ2-1, reads GAGVSQTPSNKVTEKGKYVELRCDPISGHTALYWYRQSLGQGPEFLIYFQGTGAADDSGLPNDRFFAVRPEGSVSTLKIQRTERGDSAVYLCASSPVLAGSYNEQFFGPGTRLTVL.

V is TRBV28 and J is TRBJ1-2; 7 bases match TRBD1. Germline V gene lookup returns CDR1 MDHEN and CDR2 SYDVKM. The J segment lost 4 bases and the V segment lost 5 bases, leaving 4 bases of the junction unmatched. The CDR3 has 13 amino acids. CDR3 bases: TGTGCCAGCAGTCCGGGACAGTCCTATGGCTACACCTTC. It yields the protein CASSPGQSYGYTF.

The chain employs TRBV7-9 and TRBJ2-2; TRBD2 is a possible D gene (5 bases). Germline CDR1 SEHNR, CDR2 FQNEAQ (reference sequence). The CDR3 consists of 13 residues. V dropped 4 bases and J dropped 6 bases, with 9 bases sitting between them. CDR3 sequence (DNA): TGTGCCAGCAGCTCTTACGGGGCCGGGGAGCTGTTTTTT. It encodes CASSSYGAGELFF.

The rearrangement uses TRBV30 and TRBJ1-2; D remains ambiguous. The CDR3 covers 13 residues. Germline-derived CDR1 and CDR2 are GTSNPN and SVGIG (reference sequence). Between the trimmed V and J ends, which lost 1 base and 4 bases, there was a span of 10 bases. The CDR3 DNA is TGTGCCTGGAGTGGAGCCCTTATCTATGGCTACACCTTC. Protein product: CAWSGALIYGYTF.

This clone has only one observation. The J gene is TRBJ2-7, the V gene TRBV10-3; 7 positions match TRBD1. The CDR3 sequence is 18 residues long. J gave up 2 bases and V 0 bases, and 13 bases lay outside the gene matches. In germline, CDR1 is ENHRY, CDR2 SYGVKD. CDR3 coding DNA: TGTGCCATCAGTGAGTCGACGCCCGGGACAGCGGAAACCTACGAGCAGTACTTC. This encodes CAISESTPGTAETYEQYF.

J is TRBJ2-7 and V is TRBV4-3, with D perhaps matching TRBD1 (5 bases). The CDR3 length is 15 residues. V lost 4 bases, J lost 7 bases, and 20 bases lay in between. CDR1 is LGHNA, CDR2 YSLEER, per germline. The CDR3 coding sequence is TGCGCCAGCAGCCTTATGCCTCAGGGAATCGGGGAGCAGTACTTC. It yields the protein CASSLMPQGIGEQYF.

The chain joins TRBV7-9 to TRBJ1-2, with 7 bases lining up with TRBD1. CDR1 is SEHNR, CDR2 FQNEAQ, per germline (reference sequence). This CDR3 spans 15 amino acids. The V gene end was trimmed by 5 bases and the J gene end by 2 bases; junction bases not matched to a gene: 8. In DNA form, the CDR3 reads TGTGCCAGCAGCCCAGGGGACAGTGACAACTATGGCTACACCTTC. Residues: CASSPGDSDNYGYTF. The variable domain in full, completed from reference TRBV7-9 and TRBJ1-2, reads DTGVSQNPRHKITKRGQNVTFRCDPISEHNRLYWYRQTLGQGPEFLTYFQNEAQLEKSRLLSDRFSAERPKGSFSTLEIQRTEQGDSAMYLCASSPGDSDNYGYTFGSGTRLTVV.

V gene TRBV5-4 combines with J gene TRBJ1-5, with TRBD1 matching 9 bases. V lost 0 bases to trimming and J lost 5 bases; unmatched junction nucleotides: 0. CDR3 length equals 14 residues. Germline assignment: CDR1 SGHNT and CDR2 YYREEE (reference sequence). The CDR3 loop is CASSLGTGDQPQHF. DNA for the CDR3: TGTGCCAGCAGCTTGGGGACAGGGGATCAGCCCCAGCATTTT.

V is TRBV4-2 and J is TRBJ1-1, with D unclear. The CDR3 covers 12 residues. Germline V gene lookup returns CDR1 LGHNA and CDR2 YNFKEQ. V lost 3 bases and J 11 bases, leaving 13 bases between the germline ends. The CDR3 coding sequence is TGTGCCAGCAGCCAGGATACAGATTTCGCTTTCTTT. Amino acid sequence: CASSQDTDFAFF.

CDR3 nucleotide sequence: TGTGCCAGCAGGCGAAGCGGGGGGTGGGGGACCCAGTACTTC. Its translation: CASRRSGGWGTQYF. The V and J genes are TRBV6-5 and TRBJ2-5, with TRBD2 matching over 9 bases. V lost 6 bases to trimming and J lost 7 bases; unmatched junction nucleotides: 9. The CDR3 sequence is 14 residues long. Germline assignment: CDR1 MNHEY and CDR2 SVGAGI.

This clone turned up a few times. This rearrangement joins TRBV19 to TRBJ1-3; possibly TRBD1 for D (6 bases). V dropped 7 bases and J dropped 0 bases, with 10 bases sitting between them. The germline V gene has CDR1 LNHDA and CDR2 SQIVND (reference sequence). The CDR3 spans 14 residues. CDR3 protein: CASIDRSSGNTIYF. The DNA of the CDR3 is TGTGCCAGTATTGACAGGAGCTCTGGAAACACCATATATTTT.

V usage is TRBV9 and J usage is TRBJ2-2; 7 bases line up with TRBD2. V shed 4 bases and J 4 bases; nucleotides not matched to a gene: 7. The CDR3 is 15 residues long. In germline, CDR1 is SGDLS, CDR2 YYNGEE. The CDR3 is CASSLGRAVTGELFF. The CDR3 DNA reads TGTGCCAGCAGCCTAGGGAGGGCGGTCACCGGGGAGCTGTTTTTT.

The chain couples TRBV28 to TRBJ2-5; D not resolved. Near its end, the DNA agrees better with TRBJ2-7, so the J call may be wrong. Germline lookup yields CDR1 MDHEN and CDR2 SYDVKM. The CDR3 runs to 12 residues. CDR3 sequence reads: CASSLRVNEQYF. As DNA, the CDR3 is TGTGCCAGCAGTCTCCGCGTAAACGAGCAGTACTTC.